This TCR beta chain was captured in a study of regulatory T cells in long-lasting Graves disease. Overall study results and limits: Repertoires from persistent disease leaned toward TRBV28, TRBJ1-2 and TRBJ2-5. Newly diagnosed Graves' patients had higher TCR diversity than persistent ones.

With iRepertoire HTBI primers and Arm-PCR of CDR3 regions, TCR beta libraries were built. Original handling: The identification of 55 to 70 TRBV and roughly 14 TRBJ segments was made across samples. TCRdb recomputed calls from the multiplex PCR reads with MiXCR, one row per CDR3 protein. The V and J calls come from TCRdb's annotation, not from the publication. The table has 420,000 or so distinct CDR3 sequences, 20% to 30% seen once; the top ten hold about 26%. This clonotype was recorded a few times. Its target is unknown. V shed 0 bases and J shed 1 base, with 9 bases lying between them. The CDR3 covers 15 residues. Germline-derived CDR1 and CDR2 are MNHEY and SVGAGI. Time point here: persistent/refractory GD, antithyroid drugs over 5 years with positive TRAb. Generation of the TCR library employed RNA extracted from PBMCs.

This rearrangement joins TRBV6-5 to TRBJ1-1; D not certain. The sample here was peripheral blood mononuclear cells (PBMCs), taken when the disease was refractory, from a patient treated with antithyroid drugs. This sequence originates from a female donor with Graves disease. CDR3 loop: CASSYSSWGNTEAFF. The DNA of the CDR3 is TGTGCCAGCAGTTACTCATCCTGGGGGAACACTGAAGCTTTCTTT.